This TCR beta chain was retrieved from a study of T-cell memory formation after mild COVID-19. General observations from the study: The pre-infection memory compartment contained some responding clones, suggesting cross-reactive memory joined. SARS-CoV-2 specificity of second-wave clones peaking day 37 was unconfirmed. Mostly located in CM and EM were contracting CD4+ clones, with contracting CD8+ clones located in EMRA.

Details on this clonotype: Its matching antigen is unknown.

The CDR3 sequence is 16 residues long. Trimming took off 3 bases at V and 2 bases at J, with 16 bases between the two ends. Germline values: CDR1 MGHRA, CDR2 YSYEKL. Constant-segment primers served in 5'RACE that generated TCR alpha and TCR beta cDNA libraries bearing sample barcodes and UMIs. TCRdb ran MiXCR on the 5' RACE reads and lists one entry per CDR3 protein. The table lists 89,000 or so distinct CDR3 sequences, 13% of them singletons. Input material: PBMCs or a T cell subset sorted from them (not recorded which). This clonotype was obtained from a man aged 18 to 30 who had mild COVID-19 (a few samples of this study predate the infection). Cell type and time point are not known. This rearrangement joins TRBV4-1 to TRBJ1-1; D uncertain. CDR3 protein: CASSHPDPGRNTEAFF. CDR3 DNA sequence: TGCGCCAGCAGCCACCCGGATCCAGGTAGAAACACTGAAGCTTTCTTT.